A selection of T cell receptor beta chains follows, all from one sample in a study of blood T cell repertoires in COVID-19. The data were produced by immunoSEQ multiplex PCR, yet TCRdb's version contains in-frame clones alone and is incomplete. Of some 120,000 clones listed, 70% to 85% are singletons. Sequenced material: peripheral blood. The receptor source for this set is a man in his 70s with active or convalescent COVID-19. CDR3s include the opening cysteine and the closing phenylalanine or tryptophan. The order of the fields is clone size, J gene, D gene, V gene, CDR3 protein, CDR3 DNA. A D gene is named only where the DNA matches it firmly. A clone size is listed for some rows: how often the clone was seen (once, few, many), or a class if it is expanded.

- TRBJ2-7 TRBD1 TRBV11-3 CASSWGTGGYEQYF TGTGCCAGCAGCTGGGGGACAGGGGGCTACGAGCAGTACTTC
- TRBJ1-1 - TRBV10-3 CAITDDRNTEAFF TGTGCCATCACCGATGACAGGAACACTGAAGCTTTCTTT
once TRBJ2-1 - TRBV9 CASSVSAGTNEQFF TGTGCCAGCAGCGTTTCCGCAGGGACTAATGAGCAGTTCTTC
once TRBJ2-5 TRBD2 TRBV7-2 CASSFTSGGATETQYF TGTGCCAGCAGCTTTACTAGCGGGGGGGCTACGGAGACCCAGTACTTC
- TRBJ1-6 TRBD1 TRBV7-2 CASSPQGADNSPLHF TGTGCCAGCAGCCCCCAGGGGGCGGATAATTCACCCCTCCACTTT
- TRBJ1-6 - TRBV6-2/TRBV6-3 CASSYSKDRDSPLHF TGTGCCAGCAGTTACTCGAAGGACAGAGATTCACCCCTCCACTTT
once TRBJ1-1 - TRBV4-3 CASSQGQVGDTEAFF TGCGCCAGCAGCCAAGGGCAAGTAGGGGACACTGAAGCTTTCTTT
- TRBJ2-6 - TRBV28 CASSPSPGTSGANVLTF TGTGCCAGCAGCCCCTCCCCAGGTACCTCTGGGGCCAACGTCCTGACTTTC
many TRBJ2-1 TRBD2 TRBV5-6 CASSFYQAGGTNEQFF TGTGCCAGCAGCTTTTATCAAGCGGGGGGAACCAATGAGCAGTTCTTC
- TRBJ2-5 TRBD1 TRBV28 CASSLGQANQETQYF TGTGCCAGCAGTCTAGGACAGGCAAACCAAGAGACCCAGTACTTC
- TRBJ2-7 - TRBV12-3/TRBV12-4 CASSFSVYEQYF TGTGCCAGCAGTTTTTCCGTATACGAGCAGTACTTC
- TRBJ1-5 - TRBV19 CASSRAQGSQPQHF TGTGCCAGTAGTAGGGCACAGGGTAGTCAGCCCCAGCATTTT
- TRBJ1-3 - TRBV6-5 CASSYEAGFSGNTIYF TGTGCCAGCAGTTACGAGGCTGGGTTCTCTGGAAACACCATATATTTT
- TRBJ2-2 - TRBV27 CASSPTTPPGELFF TGTGCCAGCAGTCCTACCACCCCCCCCGGGGAGCTGTTTTTT
- TRBJ2-7 TRBD2 TRBV11-1 CASSLAGAWYEQYF TGTGCCAGCAGCCTAGCGGGAGCCTGGTACGAGCAGTACTTC
- TRBJ2-7 TRBD1 TRBV5-1 CASSLGQGEHEQYF TGCGCCAGCAGCTTAGGACAGGGGGAACACGAGCAGTACTTC
- TRBJ1-2 TRBD1 TRBV4-3 CASSHLGDRGFYGYTF TGCGCCAGCAGCCACCTAGGGGACAGGGGGTTCTATGGCTACACCTTC
- TRBJ1-2 - TRBV27 CASSNRANYGYTF TGTGCCAGCAGCAACAGAGCTAACTATGGCTACACCTTC
- TRBJ1-1 TRBD1 TRBV9 CASGQGLLVTEAFF TGTGCCAGCGGACAGGGACTTCTGGTCACTGAAGCTTTCTTT
- TRBJ2-2 - TRBV7-9 CASSLDGTNTGELFF TGTGCCAGCAGCTTAGACGGGACGAACACCGGGGAGCTGTTTTTT
- TRBJ2-5 TRBD2 TRBV6-2/TRBV6-3 CASSRTSGGRKTQYF TGTGCCAGCAGTCGGACTAGCGGGGGGCGGAAGACCCAGTACTTC
- TRBJ2-5 TRBD2 TRBV19 CASSRTSGIGQETQYF TGTGCCAGTAGTCGAACTAGCGGGATAGGGCAAGAGACCCAGTACTTC
- TRBJ2-4 - TRBV5-4 CASSLGGGVKNIQYF TGTGCCAGCAGCTTGGGAGGCGGGGTCAAAAACATTCAGTACTTC
- TRBJ2-2 - TRBV5-4 CASSLGRGTGELFF TGTGCCAGCAGCTTGGGACGGGGCACCGGGGAGCTGTTTTTT
- TRBJ1-5 - TRBV6-5 CASRFRGESNQPQHF TGTGCCAGCAGGTTTCGGGGGGAGAGCAATCAGCCCCAGCATTTT
- TRBJ1-2 - TRBV12-3/TRBV12-4 CASSKNNYGYTF TGTGCCAGCAGCAAAAATAACTATGGCTACACCTTC
- TRBJ1-4 - TRBV11-3 CASSLDIRQGNEKLFF TGTGCCAGCAGCTTAGACATACGGCAGGGGAACGAAAAACTGTTTTTT
- TRBJ1-5 TRBD1 TRBV19 CASSFRRQGGNQPQHF TGTGCCAGTAGTTTTCGGAGACAGGGTGGGAATCAGCCCCAGCATTTT
- TRBJ2-3 - TRBV21-1 CASSNVVGRVYGTQYF TGTGCCAGCAGCAATGTGGTAGGCAGGGTTTATGGTACGCAGTATTTT
- TRBJ2-5 - TRBV9 CASSPEQGQETQYF TGTGCCAGCAGCCCCGAACAGGGCCAAGAGACCCAGTACTTC
- TRBJ2-5 TRBD1 TRBV9 CASSAHYGTVQETQYF TGTGCCAGCAGCGCTCACTACGGGACAGTACAAGAGACCCAGTACTTC
few TRBJ2-7 TRBD2 TRBV4-3 CASSQEAGLPYEQYF TGCGCCAGCAGCCAAGAAGCGGGGTTACCCTACGAGCAGTACTTC
- TRBJ2-2 - TRBV11-2 CASSLDQGAGELFF TGTGCCAGCAGCTTAGATCAGGGCGCGGGGGAGCTGTTTTTT
- TRBJ1-6 - TRBV9 CASSGTDNSPLHF TGTGCCAGCAGCGGGACAGATAATTCACCCCTCCACTTT
- TRBJ1-2 - TRBV4-1 CASSQPLGGGYTF TGCGCCAGCAGCCAACCCCTTGGCGGCGGCTACACCTTC
once TRBJ2-1 - TRBV6-5 CASRTGSNEQFF TGTGCCAGCAGGACTGGAAGCAATGAGCAGTTCTTC
- TRBJ2-3 - TRBV6-5 CASTHSTDTQYF TGTGCCAGCACCCATAGCACAGATACGCAGTATTTT
- TRBJ2-7 TRBD2 TRBV6-1 CASSEFISGASYEQYF TGTGCCAGCAGTGAGTTCATTAGCGGGGCCTCCTACGAGCAGTACTTC
- TRBJ1-1 - TRBV14 CASSQVVEAFF TGTGCCAGCAGCCAAGTAGTTGAAGCTTTCTTT
- TRBJ2-7 TRBD2 TRBV5-4 CASSSLLAGVPYEQYF TGTGCCAGCAGCTCGCTACTAGCGGGAGTTCCCTACGAGCAGTACTTC
- TRBJ2-7 - TRBV28 CASSLTGGGRSYEQYF TGTGCCAGCAGTTTGACGGGGGGCGGGAGATCCTACGAGCAGTACTTC
- TRBJ1-5 TRBD1 TRBV2 CASSQDRGGNQPQHF TGTGCCAGCAGTCAAGACAGGGGAGGCAATCAGCCCCAGCATTTT
- TRBJ1-4 TRBD1 TRBV7-9 CASSLGTGGNEKLFF TGTGCCAGCAGCTTAGGGACAGGGGGGAATGAAAAACTGTTTTTT